Presented here are 23 T cell receptor beta chains from one specimen sequenced in a study of early T cells in non-severe SARS-CoV-2 infection. TCRdb independently ran MiXCR on the 5' RACE reads; one entry per CDR3 protein. This sample carries over 25,000 distinct CDR3 sequences, 5.4% of them seen once, and the ten largest clones take over 0.9%. The sequenced sample consisted of whole blood. The origin of the receptors is an adult who was a healthcare worker with PCR-confirmed SARS-CoV-2 infection or an uninfected control (not recorded which).

This clonotype is a singleton in its sample. The genes are TRBV28 and TRBJ2-3; D is uncertain. V lost 8 bases to trimming and J lost 1 base, with 16 bases between them. Germline V gene lookup returns CDR1 MDHEN and CDR2 SYDVKM. CDR3 length equals 15 residues. CDR3 nucleotides: TGTGCCAGCTCCGAATCGATTCTACGCACAGATACGCAGTATTTT. As protein: CASSESILRTDTQYF.

This clonotype occurred many times. The chain carries TRBV20-1 and TRBJ1-2; possibly TRBD1 for D (5 bases). V shed 5 bases and J shed 2 bases, with 18 bases lying between them. This CDR3 is 15 amino acids long. Germline assignment: CDR1 DFQATT and CDR2 SNEGSKA (reference sequence). Here the CDR3 DNA reads TGCAGTGCTCGTACCGCTGAGGGGCGCAACTATGGCTACACCTTC. It translates to CSARTAEGRNYGYTF.

This clonotype was detected ten times or more. The chain links TRBV7-2 to TRBJ2-3; perhaps TRBD2 as D (6 bases). The CDR3 is 13 amino acids. CDR1 is SGHTA, CDR2 FQGNSA, per germline. V lost 10 bases and J 1 base, leaving 12 bases between the germline ends. The CDR3 loop is CATHPGGTDTQYF. The CDR3, as DNA: TGTGCCACCCACCCGGGGGGCACAGATACGCAGTATTTT.

V and J are TRBV7-6 and TRBJ2-5, with 9 bases fitting TRBD1. The CDR3 loop spans 15 amino acids. Looked up from germline, CDR1 is SGHVS and CDR2 is FNYEAQ. V lost 4 bases to trimming and J lost 5 bases; unmatched junction nucleotides: 8. Here the CDR3 DNA reads TGTGCCAGCAGCTCACGCCGGGACAGGGTGGAGACCCAGTACTTC. Protein: CASSSRRDRVETQYF.

This clonotype has a count of ten or more. The rearrangement links TRBV7-9 to TRBJ1-1, with D maybe TRBD1 (5 bases). The CDR3 has 14 amino acids. CDR1 and CDR2 (germline): SEHNR, FQNEAQ (reference sequence). With 4 bases removed from V and 7 bases from J, the gap between germline ends came to 16 bases. The CDR3 DNA is TGTGCCAGCAGCTCGGACATTATCCCCTTTGAAGCTTTCTTT. Translation: CASSSDIIPFEAFF.

A word on this clonotype: The germline gene is not matched at one end of the junction; a read error may be the cause. V is TRBV7-6 and J is TRBJ2-1; unclear D gene. CDR3 size: 13 residues. Germline assignment: CDR1 SGHVS and CDR2 FNYEAQ. The CDR3 coding sequence is TGTGCCAGCAGCTTAGCAGGAATTAGGGATTGTGTCTTC. It specifies CASSLAGIRDCVF.

J is TRBJ1-1 and V is TRBV20-1; no clear D. Germline values: CDR1 DFQATT, CDR2 SNEGSKA (reference sequence). The CDR3 has 12 amino acids. Trimming cost V 5 bases and J 0 bases, with 7 bases left between them. CDR3 nucleotide sequence: TGCAGTGCTCGGCTGCTGAACACTGAAGCTTTCTTT. Its translation is CSARLLNTEAFF.

The rearrangement joins TRBV4-2 to TRBJ1-4; D is unclear. The CDR3 runs to 16 residues. Trimming left V 0 bases short and J 0 bases short, with 8 bases between. The germline gives CDR1 LGHNA, CDR2 YNFKEQ. The CDR3 bases are TGTGCCAGCAGCCAAGATTTCTCTGCAACTAATGAAAAACTGTTTTTT. It yields the protein CASSQDFSATNEKLFF.

The sample holds many counts of this clonotype. The J gene is TRBJ2-3, the V gene TRBV28, with 11 positions matching TRBD2. This CDR3 contains 16 residues. CDR1 and CDR2 from the germline V gene are MDHEN and SYDVKM. V trimming: 6 bases; J trimming: 4 bases; junction bases outside the gene matches: 9. The CDR3 sequence is CASSRSSGGAPDTQYF. CDR3 nucleotides: TGTGCCAGCAGCCGTAGTAGCGGGGGGGCCCCAGATACGCAGTATTTT.

This clonotype occurred a few times. The J gene is TRBJ2-5, the V gene TRBV24-1; a possible D gene is TRBD2 (6 bases). V gave up 6 bases and J gave up 4 bases, with 17 bases separating them. The CDR3 sequence is 15 residues long. CDR1 is KGHDR, CDR2 SFDVKD, per germline. CDR3 protein: CATSRATGERETQYF. CDR3 bases: TGTGCCACCAGTCGAGCGACGGGGGAACGAGAGACCCAGTACTTC.

Ten or more counts support this clonotype. The V call is TRBV4-3, the J call TRBJ2-3; possibly TRBD1 or TRBD2 for D (5 bases each). The CDR3 spans 13 residues. Trimming left V 4 bases short and J 4 bases short, with 9 bases between. Germline lookup yields CDR1 LGHNA and CDR2 YSLEER. CDR3 region: CASSLQGADTQYF. The CDR3 coding sequence is TGCGCCAGCAGCCTGCAGGGAGCAGATACGCAGTATTTT.

This clonotype was observed a handful of times. The germline gene is not matched at one end of the junction; a read error may be the cause. The DNA of the CDR3 is TGTGCCAGCAGTCAAGACAGGGGAGAAAGTTCACCCCTCCACTTT. It codes for CASSQDRGESSPLHF. V usage is TRBV3-1 and J usage is TRBJ1-6, with 8 bases lining up with TRBD1. Germline loops: CDR1 LGHDT, CDR2 YNNKEL (reference sequence). This CDR3 is built from 15 residues.

The rearrangement links TRBV7-2 to TRBJ2-3; TRBD2 matches 12 bases. Germline V gene data show CDR1 as SGHTA and CDR2 as FQGNSA. This CDR3 comprises 17 residues. The ends lost 5 bases at V and 6 bases at J; junction bases unmatched: 12. The CDR3 region is CASSNRWASGGADTQYF. CDR3 DNA sequence: TGTGCCAGCAGCAACCGATGGGCTAGCGGGGGGGCCGATACGCAGTATTTT. Together with reference TRBV7-2 and TRBJ2-3, the CDR3 gives the full variable domain: GAGVSQSPSNKVTEKGKDVELRCDPISGHTALYWYRQSLGQGLEFLIYFQGNSAPDKSGLPSDRFSAERTGGSVSTLTIQRTQQEDSAVYLCASSNRWASGGADTQYFGPGTRLTVL.

This clonotype was seen a few times. The chain joins TRBV7-2 to TRBJ1-1, with 9 bases that match TRBD1. The length of the CDR3 is 14 residues. Trimming cost V 3 bases and J 5 bases; bases outside gene matches: 4. Per the germline V gene, CDR1 is SGHTA and CDR2 is FQGNSA. The CDR3 region has the DNA TGTGCCAGCAGCTTGACAGGGGGAATAACTGAAGCTTTCTTT. The encoded protein is CASSLTGGITEAFF.

At least ten counts were recorded for this clonotype. V is TRBV12-3 or TRBV12-4 and J is TRBJ2-5; the D gene is possibly TRBD2 (6 bases). The CDR3 covers 14 residues. V was clipped by 3 bases and J by 2 bases, with 10 bases between them. In DNA, the CDR3 is TGTGCCAGCAGTTTTGGGACTTCACAAGAGACCCAGTACTTC. Residues: CASSFGTSQETQYF.

This clonotype has at least ten counts. The gene calls are TRBV10-3 and TRBJ2-1, with 11 bases lining up with TRBD2. Trimming cost V 7 bases and J 6 bases; bases outside gene matches: 2. The CDR3 sequence is 13 residues long. Per the germline V gene, CDR1 is ENHRY and CDR2 is SYGVKD. CDR3 DNA: TGTGCCATCAAACTAGCGGGAGTCAATGAGCAGTTCTTC. Translating gives CAIKLAGVNEQFF.

This clonotype was found a few times. V is TRBV24-1 and J is TRBJ2-7, with a tentative D call TRBD2 (5 bases). This CDR3 region has 16 residues. From germline, CDR1 is KGHDR and CDR2 SFDVKD. V was pared by 4 bases and J by 7 bases, with 22 bases between. CDR3 DNA: TGTGCCACCAGTGAGTTCACAAGGGCCTCGGGATGGGAGCAGTACTTC. Protein product: CATSEFTRASGWEQYF.

This chain joins TRBV7-2 and TRBJ2-7; 8 positions agree with TRBD1. Germline CDR1 SGHTA, CDR2 FQGNSA. This CDR3 contains 15 residues. V was clipped by 3 bases and J by 2 bases; unmatched bases: 6. The CDR3: CASSLGTGLTYEQYF. CDR3 bases: TGTGCCAGCAGCTTGGGGACAGGCCTGACCTACGAGCAGTACTTC.

This clonotype was observed many times. The chain joins TRBV7-2 to TRBJ1-3, with D hard to call. CDR1 SGHTA and CDR2 FQGNSA come from the germline V gene. This CDR3 contains 15 residues. Trimming pared 3 bases from V and 2 bases from J, leaving 11 bases between. The CDR3 coding sequence is TGTGCCAGCAGCTTTAATTCGGAGCCTGGAAACACCATATATTTT. It encodes CASSFNSEPGNTIYF.

This clonotype occurred a few times. The V and J genes are TRBV6-6 and TRBJ1-4; perhaps TRBD1 as D (6 bases). Germline V gene data show CDR1 as MNHNY and CDR2 as SVGAGI (reference sequence). Trimming took 0 bases from V and 6 from J, leaving 14 bases between them. The CDR3 consists of 16 residues. In DNA form, the CDR3 reads TGTGCCAGCAGTTACTCGTACAGGGAAGGGGATGAAAAACTGTTTTTT. Protein sequence: CASSYSYREGDEKLFF.

At least ten counts were recorded for this clonotype. The rearrangement uses TRBV28 and TRBJ2-6; weak D call: TRBD1 (6 bases). The length of the CDR3 is 17 residues. Trimming took 6 bases from V and 0 from J, leaving 15 bases between them. Germline V gene lookup returns CDR1 MDHEN and CDR2 SYDVKM. In DNA form, the CDR3 reads TGTGCCAGCAGCCCTGGACAGTCCCTCTCTGGGGCCAACGTCCTGACTTTC. Amino acids: CASSPGQSLSGANVLTF.

This clonotype has a count of ten or more. The genes are TRBV19 and TRBJ2-1; 12 positions match TRBD2. V shed 0 bases and J 6 bases; nucleotides not matched to a gene: 3. This CDR3 is 16 amino acids long. CDR1 and CDR2 from the germline V gene are LNHDA and SQIVND (reference sequence). The CDR3 is CASSIDSTSGGNEQFF. As DNA, the CDR3 is TGTGCCAGTAGTATAGATTCGACTAGCGGGGGCAATGAGCAGTTCTTC.

This clonotype has only a few counts. V and J are TRBV21-1 and TRBJ2-3; the listed D gene, TRBD1, was not tested against the DNA. TRBV21-1 is marked as a pseudogene. The CDR3 is 14 residues long. The CDR3, as DNA: TGTGCCAGCAGCAAATCCGGGACGGCAGATACGCAGTATTTT. Translating it yields CASSKSGTADTQYF.